This is a list of T cell receptor beta chains from one sample in a study of T-cell memory formation after mild COVID-19. TCRdb re-called the 5' RACE reads through MiXCR, storing one row per CDR3 protein. This table has fewer than 700,000 distinct CDR3 sequences, less than 25% appearing once. Sequenced material: PBMCs or a T cell subset sorted from them (not recorded which). The receptors here all came from an adult woman who had mild COVID-19 (a few samples of this study predate the infection). Cell type and time point are not known. Each CDR3 is given with its conserved first and last residue. Fields, in order: D gene, clone size, J gene, V gene, CDR3 DNA, CDR3 protein. The D gene is left open where the match is weak. Size is stated for part of the rows, as once, few or many counts, or as a class when the clone is expanded.

>-|few|TRBJ1-6|TRBV11-2
TGTGCCAGCAGCTTATCGGGGGCAGCCGGCGGTTCACCCCTCCACTTT
CASSLSGAAGGSPLHF
>-|-|TRBJ1-4|TRBV2
TGTGCCAGCAGTCGAGGACGAGCGCTAACGGAAAAACTGTTTTTT
CASSRGRALTEKLFF
>-|few|TRBJ2-7|TRBV20-1
TGCAGTGCTAGAATGGGGGTCGGGCCCTACGAGCAGTACTTC
CSARMGVGPYEQYF
>TRBD1|-|TRBJ1-6|TRBV5-1
TGCGCCAGCAGCCCCGGACAGGGACCGAATTCACCCCTCCACTTT
CASSPGQGPNSPLHF
>-|many|TRBJ1-5|TRBV7-3
TGTGCCAGCAGCGCCGCCCCTAATCAGCCCCAGCATTTT
CASSAAPNQPQHF
>TRBD1|few|TRBJ1-4|TRBV9
TGTGCCAGCAGCGGGGACAGGGGTTCGACGATCCCCGAAAAACTGTTTTTT
CASSGDRGSTIPEKLFF
>-|few|TRBJ2-3|TRBV6-5
TGTGCCAGCAGTTACTCGAGAACCACAGATACGCAGTATTTT
CASSYSRTTDTQYF
>-|few|TRBJ2-2|TRBV12-3/TRBV12-4
TGTGCCAGCAGCTCCTGGACGGGAGAAGGTCCCGGGGAGCTGTTTTTT
CASSSWTGEGPGELFF
>-|many|TRBJ2-2|TRBV7-9
TGTGCCAGCAGCTTAGGGGTTAACAACCCTGTCGAGGAGCTGTTTTTT
CASSLGVNNPVEELFF
>-|few|TRBJ2-7|TRBV5-1
TGCGCCAGCAGCCCAGAGATGGACTACGAGCAGTACTTC
CASSPEMDYEQYF